One and the same sample provided the 18 T cell receptor beta chains below, sequenced in a study of T cell responses to AZD1222 COVID-19 vaccine (dated by TCRdb to about 2021). The library was built by means of the immunoSEQ multiplex PCR assay. The table was pulled from immuneACCESS by TCRdb, which kept in-frame rearrangements only. Such tables lose some clones; where checked, under half of the loss comes from unresolved V genes, and the rest has no known cause. Across this sample there are about 160,000 clones, with 92% seen only once. The ten top clones hold around 4% of the sample. In the paper's terms, the time point label means: baseline before first vaccination. Read against the paper, the sample's treatment or condition label means: meningococcal conjugate vaccine given as trial control. The sample was peripheral blood, taken on day 0 of MenACWY control vaccination. These receptors all come from an adult in good health.

V gene TRBV9 combines with J gene TRBJ2-7, with TRBD1 identical over 10 bases. Germline CDR1 and CDR2: SGDLS and YYNGEE. The trim removed 4 bases at V and 2 bases at J, leaving 6 bases unmatched. The CDR3 is 15 amino acids. CDR3 nucleotides: TGTGCCAGCAGCCCTGGACAGGGGGATGCCTACGAGCAGTACTTC. Translated: CASSPGQGDAYEQYF.

This clone is a singleton in its sample. V is TRBV4-3 and J is TRBJ1-1; D perhaps matches TRBD1 (5 bases). The germline V gene has CDR1 LGHNA and CDR2 YSLEER. Trimming left V 4 bases short and J 5 bases short, with 20 bases between. This CDR3 spans 16 amino acids. The CDR3 DNA reads as TGCGCCAGCAGCCCCTCTCATGGGGGGATGGGAACTGAAGCTTTCTTT. This encodes CASSPSHGGMGTEAFF.

The rearrangement links TRBV5-1 to TRBJ1-5, with D unresolved. Germline values: CDR1 SGHRS, CDR2 YFSETQ. CDR3 length: 14 residues. The V and J ends lost 0 bases and 2 bases respectively, with 6 bases between them. CDR3 DNA: TGCGCCAGCAGCTTGGACAGAGGCAATCAGCCCCAGCATTTT. This gives the protein CASSLDRGNQPQHF.

The chain employs TRBV30 and TRBJ2-6, with a tentative D call TRBD2 (5 bases). The CDR3 runs 15 residues. Germline V lookup: CDR1 GTSNPN, CDR2 SVGIG (reference sequence). With 0 bases removed from V and 2 bases from J, the gap between germline ends came to 8 bases. DNA for the CDR3: TGTGCCTGGAGTGTCCTGGGAGCTGGGGCCAACGTCCTGACTTTC. This gives the protein CAWSVLGAGANVLTF.

The chain joins TRBV2 to TRBJ1-5; 8 bases match TRBD1. CDR3 length: 14 amino acids. After removal of 4 bases from V and 6 bases from J, the junction contained 5 bases not matched to a gene. The germline CDR1 and CDR2 sequences are SNHLY and FYNNEI. CDR3 DNA: TGTGCCAGCAGTGGGACAGGGTTTGGTCAGCCCCAGCATTTT. Translated: CASSGTGFGQPQHF.

This rearrangement joins TRBV28 to TRBJ1-5; 8 nucleotides agree with TRBD1. The CDR3 length is 17 residues. The germline V gene encodes CDR1 MDHEN and CDR2 SYDVKM. J was trimmed by 3 bases and V by 5 bases; bases with no gene match: 12. CDR3 region: CASSAHSGQVINQPQHF. In nucleotides, the CDR3 is TGTGCCAGCAGTGCCCACTCGGGACAGGTAATCAATCAGCCCCAGCATTTT.

The V and J genes are TRBV27 and TRBJ2-3, with 8 bases identical to TRBD2. The CDR3 consists of 15 residues. V shed 6 bases and J 5 bases; nucleotides not matched to a gene: 10. Germline-derived CDR1 and CDR2 are MNHEY and SMNVEV (reference sequence). CDR3 bases: TGTGCCAGCAGAACCCGCGGGAGGAATGGAGATACGCAGTATTTT. Translating it yields CASRTRGRNGDTQYF.

The chain has TRBV10-2 and TRBJ2-2; D not resolved. Germline V gives CDR1 WSHSY, CDR2 SAAADI. Trimming cost V 3 bases and J 4 bases, with 12 bases left between them. This CDR3 has 15 residues. The CDR3 bases are TGCGCCAGCAGTGAACGCACTATCCCCACCGGGGAGCTGTTTTTT. Its protein is CASSERTIPTGELFF.

The V and J genes are TRBV7-9 and TRBJ1-6, with D unclear. Germline V gene sequence: CDR1 SEHNR, CDR2 FQNEAQ (reference sequence). CDR3 length: 12 residues. V lost 5 bases to trimming and J lost 6 bases, with 5 bases between them. The CDR3: CASSRGNSPLHF. DNA of the CDR3: TGTGCCAGCAGCCGGGGTAATTCACCCCTCCACTTT.

The V and J genes are TRBV6-5 and TRBJ2-7; D is possibly TRBD1 or TRBD2 (6 bases each). CDR1 is MNHEY and CDR2 is SVGAGI in the germline V gene. The ends were cut back, 6 bases at V and 4 bases at J, with 19 bases in the middle. This CDR3 is 15 amino acids long. The CDR3: CASSPGWGASYEQYF. DNA of the CDR3: TGTGCCAGCAGCCCCGGGTGGGGGGCCTCATACGAGCAGTACTTC.

V is TRBV14 and J is TRBJ2-5; TRBD2 agrees at 10 bases. After removal of 0 bases from V and 5 bases from J, the junction contained 3 bases not matched to a gene. This CDR3 region has 15 residues. CDR1 is SGHDN and CDR2 is FVKESK in the germline V gene. The chain's CDR3 is CASSQDLAGVETQYF. CDR3 nucleotide sequence: TGTGCCAGCAGCCAAGACCTAGCGGGAGTGGAGACCCAGTACTTC.

The V gene is TRBV30, the J gene TRBJ2-7; 14 bases match TRBD2. CDR3 size: 14 residues. Germline CDR1 is GTSNPN and CDR2 is SVGIG (reference sequence). Germline trimming cut 5 bases from V and 9 bases from J; bases unmatched to any gene: 9. The CDR3 protein is CAWSPSGTSGRQYF. The CDR3 coding sequence is TGTGCCTGGTCCCCTTCCGGGACTAGCGGGAGGCAGTACTTC.

The J gene is TRBJ1-4, the V gene TRBV30; a possible D gene is TRBD1 (6 bases). This CDR3 is 18 amino acids long. Per the germline V gene, CDR1 is GTSNPN and CDR2 is SVGIG (reference sequence). V lost 0 bases and J lost 2, with 19 bases in between. The CDR3 region has the DNA TGTGCCTGGAGTGTACTTGGGGGCGCCGGGGCTACTAATGAAAAACTGTTTTTT. As protein: CAWSVLGGAGATNEKLFF.

V and J are TRBV19 and TRBJ2-7; 7 bases fit TRBD1. CDR3 length: 13 residues. Germline CDR1 reads LNHDA; CDR2 reads SQIVND (reference sequence). The V gene end was trimmed by 5 bases and the J gene end by 6 bases; junction bases not matched to a gene: 7. The CDR3 is CASSSIQGSEQYF. The CDR3 DNA reads as TGTGCCAGTAGTTCGATACAGGGGTCCGAGCAGTACTTC.

V gene TRBV5-1 combines with J gene TRBJ1-6; D gene unclear. This CDR3 comprises 14 residues. Trimming took off 7 bases at V and 10 bases at J, with 18 bases between the two ends. CDR1 and CDR2 from the germline V gene are SGHRS and YFSETQ. CDR3: CASSQEGERSPLHF. The CDR3 DNA reads as TGCGCCAGCTCCCAGGAGGGAGAGCGGTCACCCCTCCACTTT.

The chain has TRBV6-5 and TRBJ1-1; possible D gene TRBD1, 5 bases. The germline V gene encodes CDR1 MNHEY and CDR2 SVGAGI. The CDR3 loop spans 14 amino acids. Trimming stripped 4 bases from V and 8 bases from J, with 17 bases between. CDR3 loop: CASSSVPGLREAFF. The CDR3 region has the DNA TGTGCCAGCAGTTCAGTCCCGGGACTTAGGGAAGCTTTCTTT.

The CDR3 is CASRAPGQGSGYTF. The CDR3 nucleotides read TGTGCCAGCAGGGCTCCGGGACAGGGCTCTGGCTACACCTTC. The V gene is TRBV7-9, the J gene TRBJ1-2; 9 bases line up with TRBD1. The germline V gene has CDR1 SEHNR and CDR2 FQNEAQ (reference sequence). V dropped 6 bases and J dropped 7; count of bases not matched to a gene: 9. The CDR3 consists of 14 residues.

The chain joins TRBV14 to TRBJ2-7, with TRBD1 as a possible D gene (6 bases). Germline V gives CDR1 SGHDN, CDR2 FVKESK. This CDR3 spans 13 amino acids. Trimming took 4 bases from V and 6 from J, leaving 13 bases between them. The CDR3 is CASSPYRVSEQYF. The CDR3 nucleotides are TGTGCCAGCAGCCCTTACAGGGTCTCCGAGCAGTACTTC.